The clone carrying this TCR beta chain was detected only once. This entry belongs to a study of ipilimumab plus nivolumab after autologous stem cell transplantation. Overall study context: Patients received a median of about 5 ipilimumab and 8 or 9 nivolumab doses.

Measured with immunoSEQ multiplex PCR; TCRdb has only the in-frame clones, and not every one. The sample includes about 15,000 clones, roughly 70% seen only once; the top ten take 20% to 25%. In germline, CDR1 is SGHDT, CDR2 YYEEEE. The junction had 9 bases not matched to a gene; V was cut back by 2 bases and J by 0 bases. CDR3 size: 17 residues. This sequence was found in a male donor with diffuse large B-cell lymphoma. The genes are TRBV5-6 and TRBJ1-2; 8 nucleotides align to TRBD1. Source: PBMCs, taken in a trial of ipilimumab plus nivolumab as post-transplant consolidation. The CDR3: CASSLPGQVDSNYGYTF. The CDR3 bases are TGTGCCAGCAGCTTACCGGGACAGGTGGACTCTAACTATGGCTACACCTTC.